This passage covers 21 T cell receptor beta chains from one sample sequenced in a study of blood T cell repertoires in COVID-19. Assay: immunoSEQ multiplex PCR; the TCRdb copy retains only in-frame clones and omits some. The profile shows around 210,000 clones, around 83% of them singletons. The material sequenced was peripheral blood. The receptors come from a human donor in a cohort sampled during active COVID-19.

The chain joins TRBV28 to TRBJ2-1; 10 bases fit TRBD2. From germline, CDR1 is MDHEN and CDR2 SYDVKM. The V segment lost 4 bases and the J segment 7 bases; nucleotides outside the gene matches: 7. CDR3 length: 15 residues. As DNA, the CDR3 is TGTGCCAGCAGTTCCGGACTAGCGGCGTCTAATGAGCAGTTCTTC. The encoded protein is CASSSGLAASNEQFF.

The chain combines TRBV5-4 with TRBJ1-3; D not certain. Looked up from germline, CDR1 is SGHNT and CDR2 is YYREEE (reference sequence). The V end lost 4 bases, the J end lost 0 bases, and 8 bases lay between the germline ends. This CDR3 is 14 amino acids long. The CDR3 here is CASSNGISGNTIYF. The CDR3 coding sequence is TGTGCCAGCAGCAACGGGATCTCTGGAAACACCATATATTTT.

The CDR3 DNA follows: TGCGCCAGCAGCGAGGTGGGGGGGAATGACTACGAGCAGTACTTC. This gives the protein CASSEVGGNDYEQYF. The J gene is TRBJ2-7, the V gene TRBV4-1; 7 nucleotides match TRBD2. CDR3 size: 15 residues. CDR1 and CDR2 from the germline V gene are MGHRA and YSYEKL. V lost 5 bases, J lost 3 bases, and 10 bases stayed unmatched.

The chain is built from TRBV27 and TRBJ2-5; TRBD2 aligns across 11 bases. J lost 5 bases, V lost 7 bases, and 3 bases had no gene match. The CDR3 covers 13 residues. In germline, CDR1 is MNHEY, CDR2 SMNVEV (reference sequence). The CDR3 loop reads CASTASGRETQYF. CDR3 bases: TGTGCCAGCACGGCTAGCGGGAGGGAGACCCAGTACTTC.

The chain joins TRBV19 to TRBJ1-4, with 7 bases identical to TRBD1. V shed 5 bases and J 2 bases; nucleotides not matched to a gene: 5. The germline V gene has CDR1 LNHDA and CDR2 SQIVND (reference sequence). CDR3 length: 15 residues. The CDR3 sequence is CASSASRGTNEKLFF. The DNA of the CDR3 is TGTGCCAGTAGTGCGAGCAGGGGGACTAATGAAAAACTGTTTTTT.

The chain employs TRBV6-5 and TRBJ2-7; TRBD2 matches at 10 bases. Germline V lookup: CDR1 MNHEY, CDR2 SVGAGI. Unmatched junction bases numbered 7, after V lost 8 bases and J lost 12 bases. The CDR3 loop spans 11 amino acids. Here the CDR3 DNA reads TGTGCCAGCGGCCTAGCGGGAGATTGGTACTTC. This gives the protein CASGLAGDWYF.

This chain joins TRBV4-2 and TRBJ1-2; 8 nucleotides match TRBD1. Trimming at V came to 1 base and at J to 7 bases, leaving 17 bases not matched to a gene. Germline CDR1 is LGHNA and CDR2 is YNFKEQ. The length of the CDR3 is 18 residues. The CDR3 loop reads CASSQAGGYTQGASGYTF. CDR3 bases: TGTGCCAGCAGCCAAGCGGGGGGTTATACCCAGGGGGCGAGTGGCTACACCTTC.

The chain employs TRBV3-1 (or the pseudogene TRBV3-2) and TRBJ2-7; D is possibly TRBD2 (6 bases). Trimming cost V 4 bases and J 1 base, with 11 bases left between them. The germline V gene has CDR1 LGHDT and CDR2 YNNKEL (reference sequence). The length of the CDR3 is 14 residues. CDR3 protein: CASSRGTQSYEQYF. CDR3 DNA sequence: TGTGCCAGCAGCCGCGGGACGCAGTCCTACGAGCAGTACTTC.

J is TRBJ2-3 and V is TRBV3-1 (or the pseudogene TRBV3-2); TRBD2 agrees at 7 bases. The CDR3 sequence is 15 residues long. The V and J ends lost 4 bases and 2 bases, in that order; junction bases with no gene match: 6. Germline CDR1 LGHDT, CDR2 YNNKEL (reference sequence). The CDR3 is CASSRQRETTDTQYF. Here the CDR3 DNA reads TGTGCCAGCAGCCGCCAGCGGGAAACCACAGATACGCAGTATTTT.

The chain couples TRBV12-3 or TRBV12-4 to TRBJ1-2, with 8 bases lining up with TRBD1. V lost 6 bases, J lost 4 bases, and 4 bases stayed unmatched. The CDR3 sequence is 13 residues long. DNA for the CDR3: TGTGCCAGCAGGTCGACAGGGGTCTATGGCTACACCTTC. Amino acid sequence: CASRSTGVYGYTF.

The V gene is TRBV5-1, the J gene TRBJ2-1; 11 bases map to TRBD2. Germline V gene sequence: CDR1 SGHRS, CDR2 YFSETQ. V shed 2 bases and J 5 bases; nucleotides not matched to a gene: 3. The CDR3 covers 15 residues. CDR3 protein: CASSFTSGGNNEQFF. The CDR3 region has the DNA TGCGCCAGCAGCTTTACTAGCGGGGGAAACAATGAGCAGTTCTTC.

The CDR3 sequence is CASRRTPRAEAFF. The CDR3 DNA reads as TGTGCCAGCAGGCGTACCCCACGCGCTGAAGCTTTCTTT. The V gene is TRBV6-5, the J gene TRBJ1-1; D is undetermined. Germline V gene lookup returns CDR1 MNHEY and CDR2 SVGAGI. Trimming took 6 bases from V and 6 from J, leaving 14 bases between them. The CDR3 sequence is 13 residues long.

V usage is TRBV5-1 and J usage is TRBJ2-7; D not certain. V shed 0 bases and J shed 4 bases, with 8 bases lying between them. The CDR3 loop spans 13 amino acids. Germline values: CDR1 SGHRS, CDR2 YFSETQ. Here the CDR3 reads CASSLGSKYEQYF. CDR3 bases: TGCGCCAGCAGCTTGGGTAGTAAGTACGAGCAGTACTTC.

The J gene is TRBJ2-3, the V gene TRBV29-1, with TRBD2 matching 7 bases. CDR3 length equals 14 residues. From germline, CDR1 is SQVTM and CDR2 ANQGSEA. J gave up 1 base and V 4 bases, and 5 bases lay outside the gene matches. CDR3: CSVVRGSGTDTQYF. The CDR3 DNA reads as TGCAGCGTTGTCCGCGGGAGCGGCACAGATACGCAGTATTTT.

The chain employs TRBV30 and TRBJ1-1; maybe TRBD1 (6 bases). This CDR3 has 14 residues. Trimming shortened V by 8 bases and J by 5 bases, and 21 bases separated the two germline ends. The germline CDR1 and CDR2 sequences are GTSNPN and SVGIG (reference sequence). CDR3 sequence (DNA): TGTGCCGCTAACCAACGAGGGGGTCAGACTGAAGCTTTCTTT. Amino acid sequence: CAANQRGGQTEAFF.

V is TRBV11-3 and J is TRBJ1-1, with D uncertain. Germline CDR1 SGHNT, CDR2 YENEEA. V was shortened by 1 base and J by 1 base, with 4 bases between the two germline ends. The CDR3 length is 13 residues. CDR3 amino acids: CASSLGQNTEAFF. CDR3 coding DNA: TGTGCCAGCAGCTTAGGTCAGAACACTGAAGCTTTCTTT. Full variable domain (rest looked up from reference TRBV11-3 and TRBJ1-1): EAGVVQSPRYKIIEKKQPVAFWCNPISGHNTLYWYLQNLGQGPELLIRYENEEAVDDSQLPKDRFSAERLKGVDSTLKIQPAELGDSAVYLCASSLGQNTEAFFGQGTRLTVV.

The chain joins TRBV5-6 to TRBJ2-3, with 10 nucleotides matching TRBD2. Trimming removed 2 bases from V and 2 bases from J; junction bases left unmatched: 11. The CDR3 loop spans 18 amino acids. Germline values: CDR1 SGHDT, CDR2 YYEEEE. In nucleotides, the CDR3 is TGTGCCAGCAGCTTTGGGACAGGACTAGCGGCTAACACAGATACGCAGTATTTT. Amino acids: CASSFGTGLAANTDTQYF.

The chain couples TRBV30 to TRBJ1-5; 11 bases are a match to TRBD1. J lost 9 bases, V lost 2 bases, and 12 bases had no gene match. The CDR3 is made up of 16 amino acids. CDR1 and CDR2 (germline): GTSNPN, SVGIG (reference sequence). This CDR3 reads CAWSPRTGGSRRPQHF. CDR3 nucleotide sequence: TGTGCCTGGAGTCCCCGGACAGGGGGCAGTCGGAGGCCCCAGCATTTT.

V and J are TRBV18 and TRBJ1-6, with a possible D match to TRBD1 (6 bases). The CDR3 is 13 amino acids. Trimming stripped 5 bases from V and 7 bases from J, with 9 bases between. Germline V lookup: CDR1 KGHSH, CDR2 LQKENI. The CDR3 DNA sequence: TGTGCCAGCTCAGGGGGCAGGAATTCACCCCTCCACTTT. This translates into CASSGGRNSPLHF.

This chain connects TRBV11-2 to TRBJ2-3; 7 bases agree with TRBD2. Germline lookup yields CDR1 SGHAT and CDR2 FQNNGV. The CDR3 is 17 residues long. With 4 bases clipped from V and 5 bases from J, the junction kept 15 bases outside the gene matches. The CDR3 DNA is TGTGCCAGCAGCTCCACGAGGAGCGGGGAGTGGCGAGATACGCAGTATTTT. Translating gives CASSSTRSGEWRDTQYF.

The chain carries TRBV18 and TRBJ2-1, with 9 bases aligning to TRBD2. V trimming: 0 bases; J trimming: 12 bases; junction bases outside the gene matches: 15. Germline assignment: CDR1 KGHSH and CDR2 LQKENI. There are 17 residues in the CDR3. This CDR3 reads CASSPPSSAGGMLGQFF. The CDR3 coding sequence is TGTGCCAGCTCACCACCCTCGTCAGCGGGAGGCATGCTTGGGCAGTTCTTC.